Listed below are T cell receptor beta chains from one sample, sequenced in a study of OX40 agonist ivuxolimab in advanced cancers. The assay was immunoSEQ multiplex PCR, and TCRdb's table has in-frame clones only and misses some. The table has approximately 76,000 clones, approximately 85% seen once. Here the sequenced sample was CD4+ or CD8+ T cells sorted from blood, taken in a trial of the OX40 agonist ivuxolimab. Receptor source: an adult with an advanced solid tumor such as melanoma, head and neck, liver or kidney cancer. Both conserved end residues are part of each CDR3. Fields, in order: V gene, J gene, clone size, D gene, CDR3 DNA, CDR3 protein. D genes are given only for firm matches. Clone size appears in some rows only: once, few, many, or a class for an expanded clone.

V: TRBV30; J: TRBJ2-3; size: once; D: TRBD2; DNA: TGTGCCTGGAGTAGGTCTAGCGGGGAAACAGATACGCAGTATTTT; CDR3: CAWSRSSGETDTQYF
V: TRBV4-3; J: TRBJ1-5; size: -; D: -; DNA: TGCGCCAGCAGCCAAGAGGCAACGCCTAATCAGCCCCAGCATTTT; CDR3: CASSQEATPNQPQHF
V: TRBV4-2; J: TRBJ1-1; size: -; D: -; DNA: TGTGCCAGCAGCTCCCAGGCCGTGGGAAATGAAGCTTTCTTT; CDR3: CASSSQAVGNEAFF
V: TRBV11-2; J: TRBJ2-5; size: -; D: -; DNA: TGTGCCAGCAGCTTAATGGAGACCCAGTACTTC; CDR3: CASSLMETQYF
V: TRBV6-5; J: TRBJ2-5; size: -; D: TRBD1; DNA: TGTGCCAGCAGTATTCCCGGGACAGAAGAGACCCAGTACTTC; CDR3: CASSIPGTEETQYF
V: TRBV19; J: TRBJ2-4; size: -; D: -; DNA: TGTGCCAGTAGTATTTCGCTACGGGAAAACATTCAGTACTTC; CDR3: CASSISLRENIQYF
V: TRBV7-3; J: TRBJ2-2; size: -; D: TRBD2; DNA: TGTGCCAGCAGCTATAGCGGGGGGAGCACCGGGGAGCTGTTTTTT; CDR3: CASSYSGGSTGELFF
V: TRBV5-1; J: TRBJ2-7; size: -; D: -; DNA: TGCGCCAGCAGCTCTGGGGCGTTACCCTCCTACGAGCAGTACTTC; CDR3: CASSSGALPSYEQYF
V: TRBV6-1; J: TRBJ1-5; size: -; D: -; DNA: TGTGCCAGCAGTCGCGGGGAGGTCGAAGGGCCCCAGCATTTT; CDR3: CASSRGEVEGPQHF
V: TRBV14; J: TRBJ2-2; size: -; D: TRBD2; DNA: TGTGCCAGCAGCCCTCCCGGGGGGGACGGGGAGCTGTTTTTT; CDR3: CASSPPGGDGELFF
V: TRBV7-6; J: TRBJ2-7; size: -; D: -; DNA: TGTGCCAGCAGCTTAGTAATGGGGACTGCGGGGCCCTACGAGCAGTACTTC; CDR3: CASSLVMGTAGPYEQYF
V: TRBV11-2; J: TRBJ2-7; size: -; D: TRBD1; DNA: TGTGCCAGCAGCTTAGGGACAGGGGGACCGAGGGGGCAGTACTTC; CDR3: CASSLGTGGPRGQYF
V: TRBV9; J: TRBJ2-1; size: -; D: TRBD1; DNA: TGTGCCAGCAGCGTCCGGGACAGGCTGTACAATGAGCAGTTCTTC; CDR3: CASSVRDRLYNEQFF
V: TRBV7-9; J: TRBJ1-3; size: -; D: -; DNA: TGTGCCAGCAGCCCCTGGTTGGCGGGAAACACCATATATTTT; CDR3: CASSPWLAGNTIYF
V: TRBV6-1; J: TRBJ2-3; size: -; D: TRBD2; DNA: TGTGCCAGCAGCTTGACTAGCGAATCGACAGATACGCAGTATTTT; CDR3: CASSLTSESTDTQYF
V: TRBV7-9; J: TRBJ2-3; size: -; D: -; DNA: TGTGCCAGCAGCTCGGTCGGGGTTACCACTAGCACAGATACGCAGTATTTT; CDR3: CASSSVGVTTSTDTQYF
V: TRBV6-1; J: TRBJ1-3; size: -; D: -; DNA: TGTGCCAGCTGCCCGAGCTCTGGAAACACCATATATTTT; CDR3: CASCPSSGNTIYF
V: TRBV7-7; J: TRBJ2-1; size: -; D: TRBD1; DNA: TGTGCTAGCAGCTTAGAGGGGGCCTCTTACAATGAGCAGTTCTTC; CDR3: CASSLEGASYNEQFF
V: TRBV6-1; J: TRBJ2-3; size: -; D: TRBD1; DNA: TGTGCCAGCAGTAGGACAGGACTCACAGATACGCAGTATTTT; CDR3: CASSRTGLTDTQYF
V: TRBV29-1; J: TRBJ1-2; size: -; D: -; DNA: TGCAGCGTTCTCACCTGGCCAAGGGAAGAGGGGTCCTATGGCTACACCTTC; CDR3: CSVLTWPREEGSYGYTF
V: TRBV10-3; J: TRBJ2-4; size: -; D: TRBD2; DNA: TGTGCCATCAGCCAGAGCGGGGGGGCCGGGGCCAAAAACATTCAGTACTTC; CDR3: CAISQSGGAGAKNIQYF
V: TRBV25-1; J: TRBJ2-7; size: -; D: -; DNA: TGTGCCAGCAGTGACAGTATCAGGTGGAACGAGCAGTACTTC; CDR3: CASSDSIRWNEQYF
V: TRBV5-1; J: TRBJ2-3; size: once; D: TRBD1; DNA: TGCGCCAGCAGCTTGGCAGGCCAGGGGGCTGGCACAGATACGCAGTATTTT; CDR3: CASSLAGQGAGTDTQYF
V: TRBV6-1; J: TRBJ1-4; size: -; D: -; DNA: TGTGCCAGCAGGCAAGACACAGGGAGTCAAAAACTGTTTTTT; CDR3: CASRQDTGSQKLFF
V: TRBV20-1; J: TRBJ2-1; size: -; D: -; DNA: TGCAGTGCTACCAACAATGAGCAGTTCTTC; CDR3: CSATNNEQFF
V: TRBV10-1; J: TRBJ1-2; size: -; D: -; DNA: TGCGCCAGCAGCTACGGAGCCTGGGGCTACACCTTC; CDR3: CASSYGAWGYTF
V: TRBV6-1; J: TRBJ1-1; size: -; D: -; DNA: TGTGCCAGCAACCTGGACAGAAACACTGAAGCTTTCTTT; CDR3: CASNLDRNTEAFF
V: TRBV2; J: TRBJ2-7; size: -; D: TRBD2; DNA: TGTGCCAGCAGGGAACGGGGGGTACTCTCCTACGAGCAGTACTTC; CDR3: CASRERGVLSYEQYF
V: TRBV7-8; J: TRBJ2-5; size: few; D: TRBD1; DNA: TGTGCCAGCAGCGCTTACAGGGGCCAAGAGACCCAGTACTTC; CDR3: CASSAYRGQETQYF
V: TRBV28; J: TRBJ1-5; size: -; D: -; DNA: TGTGCCAGCATTCCTGGGGGCTTCAATCAGCCCCAGCATTTT; CDR3: CASIPGGFNQPQHF
V: TRBV18; J: TRBJ2-7; size: once; D: -; DNA: TGTGCCAGCTCATTCCGGACAGAATCCTACGAGCAGTACTTC; CDR3: CASSFRTESYEQYF
V: TRBV5-6; J: TRBJ1-4; size: -; D: TRBD1; DNA: TGTGCCAGCAGCAGAGACAGGGGGGAAAAACTGTTTTTT; CDR3: CASSRDRGEKLFF
V: TRBV5-4; J: TRBJ2-5; size: -; D: -; DNA: TGTGCCAGCAGCTTGGGACAGCCGCAAGAGACCCAGTACTTC; CDR3: CASSLGQPQETQYF
V: TRBV5-4; J: TRBJ2-5; size: once; D: -; DNA: TGTGCCAGCAGCCCCCCCGGGACTCGGCAAGAGACCCAGTACTTC; CDR3: CASSPPGTRQETQYF
V: TRBV6-1; J: TRBJ2-1; size: -; D: -; DNA: TGTGCCAGCAGGCCCGATCTGGCCAATTACAATGAGCAGTTCTTC; CDR3: CASRPDLANYNEQFF
V: TRBV11-2; J: TRBJ1-5; size: -; D: -; DNA: TGTGCCAGCAGCTTAGACCCCAGAGAGCCCCAGCATTTT; CDR3: CASSLDPREPQHF
V: TRBV5-1; J: TRBJ2-3; size: -; D: TRBD2; DNA: TGCGCCAGCAGCTTGGGGAGCGGGGGGTTGACAGATACGCAGTATTTT; CDR3: CASSLGSGGLTDTQYF
V: TRBV19; J: TRBJ1-5; size: once; D: -; DNA: TGTGCCAGTAGAGGAGGTCCCTATCAGCCCCAGCATTTT; CDR3: CASRGGPYQPQHF
V: TRBV4-2; J: TRBJ2-5; size: -; D: TRBD2; DNA: TGTGCCAGCAGCCAAGGACTAGCAGATCCGGGGCGAGGAGAGACCCAGTACTTC; CDR3: CASSQGLADPGRGETQYF
V: TRBV15; J: TRBJ2-2; size: -; D: TRBD1; DNA: TGTGCCACCAGCGTACGGACAGGGAACACCGGGGAGCTGTTTTTT; CDR3: CATSVRTGNTGELFF
V: TRBV6-1; J: TRBJ2-7; size: -; D: -; DNA: TGTGCCAGCAGTTTATTTGGAGACAGTCCGCAGTACTTC; CDR3: CASSLFGDSPQYF
V: TRBV7-2; J: TRBJ1-2; size: -; D: TRBD1; DNA: TGTGCCAGCAGCCGCTATACAGGGGTCGGGTCGGAAGGTGGCTACACCTTC; CDR3: CASSRYTGVGSEGGYTF
V: TRBV7-2; J: TRBJ2-1; size: -; D: TRBD2; DNA: TGTGCCAGCAGCTCTGGACTAGCGGCTTACAATGAGCAGTTCTTC; CDR3: CASSSGLAAYNEQFF
V: TRBV5-1; J: TRBJ2-7; size: -; D: -; DNA: TGCGCCAGCAGCTCGGGCCCTAGTCTCAACGAGCAGTACTTC; CDR3: CASSSGPSLNEQYF
V: TRBV30; J: TRBJ2-6; size: -; D: TRBD2; DNA: TGTGCCTGGAGTGTATGGGGGGGAACTGGGGCCAACGTCCTGACTTTC; CDR3: CAWSVWGGTGANVLTF
V: TRBV27; J: TRBJ2-1; size: -; D: -; DNA: TGTGCCAGCAGCCCCCGGGTTAGGGGATTCTACAATGAGCAGTTCTTC; CDR3: CASSPRVRGFYNEQFF
V: TRBV2; J: TRBJ1-5; size: -; D: TRBD1; DNA: TGTGCCAGCAGCGACAGGGGTGGGCAGCCCCAGCATTTT; CDR3: CASSDRGGQPQHF
V: TRBV29-1; J: TRBJ2-7; size: -; D: -; DNA: TGCAGCGTTGAAGGGGGGTCTCGAAGCTCCTACGAGCAGTACTTC; CDR3: CSVEGGSRSSYEQYF
V: TRBV5-8; J: TRBJ1-1; size: -; D: -; DNA: TGTGCCAGCAGCTTGGAGGGGAACACTGAAGCTTTCTTT; CDR3: CASSLEGNTEAFF
V: TRBV28; J: TRBJ1-2; size: -; D: -; DNA: TGTGCCAGCAGTCCTGCGATGCAGGGCTCCTATGGCTACACCTTC; CDR3: CASSPAMQGSYGYTF
V: TRBV5-1; J: TRBJ2-7; size: few; D: -; DNA: TGCGCCAGCAGCTTGGGTCCCGGTTACGAGCAGTACTTC; CDR3: CASSLGPGYEQYF
V: TRBV14; J: TRBJ2-2; size: -; D: TRBD2; DNA: TGTGCCAGCAGCCAGGTAGCGGGGACGAACACCGGGGAGCTGTTTTTT; CDR3: CASSQVAGTNTGELFF
V: TRBV7-9; J: TRBJ2-1; size: -; D: -; DNA: TGTGCCAGCAGCTCTCGCGGGGGCTGGAGCAATGAGCAGTTCTTC; CDR3: CASSSRGGWSNEQFF